The 22 T cell receptor beta chains given below trace back to one sample, sequenced in a study of shared clonotypes between healthy human individuals. Assay used: immunoSEQ multiplex PCR; TCRdb lists only in-frame clones, some missing. The data show a few million clones, around 90% seen once. The material sequenced was naive CD4+ T cells sorted from blood. Subset in this sample: CD45RA+ positively selected. The receptors come from a man younger than 35 in good health.

The chain is built from TRBV7-2 and TRBJ2-7; 9 positions agree with TRBD1. Trimming cost V 6 bases and J 5 bases; bases outside gene matches: 11. Germline V gene lookup returns CDR1 SGHTA and CDR2 FQGNSA. The CDR3 contains 15 residues. CDR3 protein: CASRRQGVERDEQYF. For the CDR3, the DNA is TGTGCCAGCAGGAGACAGGGGGTTGAACGGGACGAGCAGTACTTC.

As DNA, the CDR3 is TGTGCCAGCTCGCTCAACAGGGGGTCTGATACGCAGTATTTT. Translation: CASSLNRGSDTQYF. This chain joins TRBV18 and TRBJ2-3; TRBD1 matches 8 bases. The V gene's germline CDR1 is KGHSH and CDR2 LQKENI. V lost 6 bases, J lost 6 bases, and 8 bases stayed unmatched. This CDR3 contains 14 residues.

The chain joins TRBV30 to TRBJ2-7, with D perhaps TRBD2 (6 bases). The CDR3 sequence is 17 residues long. The V gene's germline CDR1 is GTSNPN and CDR2 SVGIG (reference sequence). Between the trimmed V and J ends, which lost 1 base and 0 bases, there was a span of 19 bases. The CDR3 sequence: CAWSAAQRAYPSYEQYF. The DNA for the CDR3 is TGTGCCTGGAGTGCCGCGCAGCGGGCCTACCCCTCCTACGAGCAGTACTTC.

This clone was detected only once. The chain uses TRBV2 and TRBJ2-5; D unresolved. The germline CDR1 and CDR2 sequences are SNHLY and FYNNEI. This CDR3 spans 11 amino acids. V was shortened by 7 bases and J by 0 bases, with 3 bases between the two germline ends. The CDR3 coding sequence is TGTGCCAGCAAGTACCAAGAGACCCAGTACTTC. Translated, it gives CASKYQETQYF.

The rearrangement links TRBV7-2 to TRBJ2-1; D may correspond to TRBD1 or TRBD2 (7 bases each). V lost 4 bases to trimming and J lost 4 bases, with 14 bases between them. The CDR3 spans 15 residues. The germline V gene has CDR1 SGHTA and CDR2 FQGNSA. The CDR3 is CASSSQGGEYNEQFF. The CDR3 region has the DNA TGTGCCAGCAGCTCCCAGGGGGGGGAGTACAATGAGCAGTTCTTC.

V usage is TRBV5-1 and J usage is TRBJ2-5, with D perhaps being TRBD1 or TRBD2 (5 bases each). Trimming cost V 0 bases and J 2 bases, with 11 bases left between them. The CDR3 sequence is 15 residues long. Germline V gives CDR1 SGHRS, CDR2 YFSETQ. CDR3 nucleotides: TGCGCCAGCAGCTTGGCCACGGGACCGCAAGAGACCCAGTACTTC. Translation gives CASSLATGPQETQYF.

V usage is TRBV6-1 and J usage is TRBJ1-6; 9 bases are shared with TRBD1. The germline V gene has CDR1 MNHNS and CDR2 SASEGT. The CDR3 runs to 15 residues. V was clipped by 5 bases and J by 10 bases; unmatched bases: 9. The CDR3 reads CASSLQGAGESPLHF. DNA for the CDR3: TGTGCCAGCAGTCTACAGGGGGCTGGTGAATCACCCCTCCACTTT.

This rearrangement joins TRBV7-3 to TRBJ2-5, with D perhaps matching TRBD1 or TRBD2 (7 bases each). V dropped 5 bases and J dropped 5 bases, with 15 bases sitting between them. The germline V gene encodes CDR1 SGHTA and CDR2 FQGTGA. This CDR3 is built from 14 residues. CDR3 region: CASSEGGGQETQYF. The CDR3 DNA reads as TGTGCCAGCAGCGAGGGAGGGGGCCAGGAGACCCAGTACTTC.

In its sample, this clone was seen once. The chain is built from TRBV30 and TRBJ2-7, with TRBD2 matching over 11 bases. The germline V gene encodes CDR1 GTSNPN and CDR2 SVGIG (reference sequence). Trimming removed 8 bases from V and 1 base from J; junction bases left unmatched: 4. There are 13 residues in the CDR3. CDR3: CAGTSGSSYEQYF. CDR3 DNA sequence: TGTGCCGGCACTAGCGGGAGTTCCTACGAGCAGTACTTC.

The rearrangement links TRBV7-2 to TRBJ2-7; perhaps TRBD1 as D (5 bases). V lost 5 bases and J 3 bases, leaving 11 bases between the germline ends. The germline V gene has CDR1 SGHTA and CDR2 FQGNSA. This CDR3 spans 13 amino acids. CDR3 DNA sequence: TGTGCCAGCAGCCCAGGGCACGTCTACGAGCAGTACTTC. It yields the protein CASSPGHVYEQYF.

The chain couples TRBV2 to TRBJ1-2, with D possibly matching TRBD1 (5 bases). V lost 3 bases and J 8 bases, leaving 13 bases between the germline ends. Germline V lookup: CDR1 SNHLY, CDR2 FYNNEI. This CDR3 comprises 13 residues. CDR3 sequence: CASSDPGPGGYTF. DNA of the CDR3: TGTGCCAGCAGTGATCCGGGGCCGGGAGGCTACACCTTC.

The chain recombines TRBV5-4 with TRBJ1-2; the D gene is possibly TRBD1 (5 bases). This CDR3 is 15 amino acids long. Trimming stripped 6 bases from V and 0 bases from J, with 15 bases between. From germline, CDR1 is SGHNT and CDR2 YYREEE (reference sequence). The CDR3 reads CASKSTGLANYGYTF. The DNA of the CDR3 is TGTGCCAGCAAGAGTACAGGATTAGCTAACTATGGCTACACCTTC.

The chain's CDR3 is CAWSSRDRASDTQYF. The CDR3 DNA reads as TGTGCCTGGAGTTCCCGGGACAGGGCTTCAGATACGCAGTATTTT. The gene calls are TRBV30 and TRBJ2-3; 9 nucleotides agree with TRBD1. The germline CDR1 and CDR2 sequences are GTSNPN and SVGIG (reference sequence). CDR3 length: 15 amino acids. V gave up 2 bases and J gave up 4 bases; unmatched junction bases: 7.

About this clone itself: Other DNA sequences in the same sample also yield this CDR3. V is TRBV5-1 and J is TRBJ1-6; 8 nucleotides match TRBD1. This CDR3 is built from 14 residues. The J segment lost 7 bases and the V segment lost 0 bases, leaving 0 bases of the junction unmatched. Germline CDR1 reads SGHRS; CDR2 reads YFSETQ. The CDR3 DNA follows: TGCGCCAGCAGCTTGGGGACAGGGAATTCACCCCTCCACTTT. Its protein product is CASSLGTGNSPLHF.

V is TRBV7-6 and J is TRBJ2-7; TRBD1 aligns across 7 bases. V gave up 5 bases and J gave up 2 bases; unmatched junction bases: 15. CDR1 SGHVS and CDR2 FNYEAQ come from the germline V gene. This CDR3 is built from 17 residues. The CDR3 is CASSTTRSGTAAYEQYF. The DNA for the CDR3 is TGTGCCAGCAGCACAACTCGAAGTGGGACAGCGGCCTACGAGCAGTACTTC.

A note on this clone: The sample contains more than one DNA sequence encoding this CDR3. The chain couples TRBV6-1 to TRBJ1-5, with no clear D. Germline-derived CDR1 and CDR2 are MNHNS and SASEGT. Trimming removed 7 bases at V and 0 bases at J, with 7 bases between. This CDR3 comprises 13 residues. CDR3 protein: CASNQYSNQPQHF. The CDR3 bases are TGTGCCAGCAACCAATATAGCAATCAGCCCCAGCATTTT.

About this clone: This sample also contains other DNA sequences that code for the same CDR3. CDR3 nucleotide sequence: TGTGCCAGCAGTGCTGACAGGGCTCAAGAGACCCAGTACTTC. Amino acid sequence: CASSADRAQETQYF. The V gene is TRBV2, the J gene TRBJ2-5; 7 bases match TRBD1. Trimming took 4 bases from V and 2 from J; bases not matched to a gene: 4. The CDR3 is 14 residues long. Looked up from germline, CDR1 is SNHLY and CDR2 is FYNNEI.

This rearrangement joins TRBV30 to TRBJ1-5; D uncertain. CDR1 is GTSNPN and CDR2 is SVGIG in the germline V gene (reference sequence). The CDR3 consists of 16 residues. V lost 5 bases and J 0 bases, leaving 17 bases between the germline ends. This CDR3 reads CAWPPPSCNSNQPQHF. CDR3 DNA sequence: TGTGCCTGGCCTCCACCTAGTTGTAATAGCAATCAGCCCCAGCATTTT.

J is TRBJ1-2 and V is TRBV4-3; 7 nucleotides line up with TRBD1. The germline CDR1 and CDR2 sequences are LGHNA and YSLEER. CDR3 size: 14 residues. V shed 2 bases, J shed 9 bases, and the junction held 9 bases outside the gene matches. CDR3: CASSQRDSANSYTF. The DNA of the CDR3 is TGCGCCAGCAGCCAACGGGACAGCGCTAATAGCTACACCTTC.

The chain employs TRBV7-9 and TRBJ1-3; tentatively, D is TRBD1 (6 bases). CDR3 length: 14 residues. V was clipped by 4 bases and J by 2 bases, with 9 bases between them. Germline loops: CDR1 SEHNR, CDR2 FQNEAQ (reference sequence). In nucleotides, the CDR3 is TGTGCCAGCAGCTCTCGGGACACTGGAAACACCATATATTTT. Its protein is CASSSRDTGNTIYF.

This chain uses TRBV5-1 with TRBJ2-1; 7 bases are a match to TRBD1. J was trimmed by 2 bases and V by 4 bases; bases with no gene match: 6. Germline V CDR1 and CDR2: SGHRS, YFSETQ. The CDR3 length is 15 residues. The chain's CDR3 is CASSPTGEPYNEQFF. The DNA for the CDR3 is TGCGCCAGCAGCCCAACAGGGGAACCCTACAATGAGCAGTTCTTC.

Concerning this clone: Other DNA sequences in this sample translate to the same CDR3. This rearrangement joins TRBV5-1 to TRBJ2-2; weak D call: TRBD1 (5 bases). With 5 bases removed from V and 3 bases from J, the gap between germline ends came to 11 bases. The CDR3 consists of 14 residues. Germline V lookup: CDR1 SGHRS, CDR2 YFSETQ. This chain's CDR3 is CASSGQGDTGELFF. The CDR3 DNA sequence: TGCGCCAGCAGTGGGCAGGGCGACACCGGGGAGCTGTTTTTT.